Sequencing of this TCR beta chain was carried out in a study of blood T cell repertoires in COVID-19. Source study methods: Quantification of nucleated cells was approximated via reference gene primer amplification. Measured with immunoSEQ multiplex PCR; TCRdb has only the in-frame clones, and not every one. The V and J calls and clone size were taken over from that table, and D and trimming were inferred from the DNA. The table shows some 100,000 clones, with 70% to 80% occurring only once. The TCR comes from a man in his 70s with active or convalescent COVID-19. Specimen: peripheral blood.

The CDR3 bases are TGTGCCAGCAGTTCCCCGACACTCATCAACTACGAGCAGTACTTC. As protein: CASSSPTLINYEQYF. The rearrangement links TRBV6-2 or TRBV6-3 to TRBJ2-7; D is uncertain. This CDR3 is 15 amino acids long. V was pared by 4 bases and J by 3 bases, with 16 bases between. Germline CDR1 is MNHEY and CDR2 is SVGEGT.